This T cell receptor beta chain was recovered during a study of blood T cells in healthy people across ages. Sample-barcoded 5' priming and a J-beta primer mix drove a second PCR of roughly 7 to 11 cycles. Via MiXCR, TCRdb re-called the 5' RACE reads, giving one row per CDR3 protein. The table has about 760,000 distinct CDR3 sequences, approximately 25% seen once. CDR3 length: 14 residues. Germline assignment: CDR1 MDHEN and CDR2 SYDVKM. V was trimmed by 6 bases and J by 6 bases, leaving 17 bases between them. The sample also formed part of further work on T cells of mothers and their children.

V gene TRBV28 combines with J gene TRBJ1-2; D perhaps matches TRBD1 (6 bases). This clonotype originated in a boy younger than 18 in good health. Sequenced sample: blood. CDR3 nucleotide sequence: TGTGCCAGCAGCCCAACAGGGCGGGTGGATGGCTACACCTTC. Translation gives CASSPTGRVDGYTF.